Following are 17 T cell receptor beta chains from one sample sequenced in a study of shared clonotypes between healthy human individuals. Assay used: immunoSEQ multiplex PCR; TCRdb lists only in-frame clones, some missing. This sample yields 2 million to 2.5 million clones, of which just over 90% are seen a single time; under 0.45% belongs to the top ten. Material for sequencing was naive CD4+ T cells from PBMCs. Subset indicated: CD45RA+ positively selected. The receptors come from a man between 18 and 35 years old in good health. Some clones in this sample may be carry-over from other donors' samples.

This chain connects TRBV7-2 to TRBJ1-3, with D hard to call. The CDR3 sequence is 16 residues long. Trimming removed 2 bases from V and 0 bases from J, with 11 bases in between. Germline V CDR1 and CDR2: SGHTA, FQGNSA. CDR3 nucleotides: TGTGCCAGCAGCTTAATTCCGGTACGCTCTGGAAACACCATATATTTT. Translating gives CASSLIPVRSGNTIYF. The full variable domain, its missing parts supplied by reference TRBV7-2 and TRBJ1-3, is GAGVSQSPSNKVTEKGKDVELRCDPISGHTALYWYRQSLGQGLEFLIYFQGNSAPDKSGLPSDRFSAERTGGSVSTLTIQRTQQEDSAVYLCASSLIPVRSGNTIYFGEGSWLTVV.

This clone came up once. Other DNA sequences from this sample encode an identical CDR3 as well. This chain links TRBV5-1 with TRBJ2-5; D is unclear. The V gene's germline CDR1 is SGHRS and CDR2 YFSETQ. The length of the CDR3 is 12 residues. The V end was cut by 3 bases, the J end by 4 bases, with 7 bases between. The CDR3 spells CASSSPPETQYF. CDR3 DNA sequence: TGCGCCAGCAGCTCCCCCCCAGAGACCCAGTACTTC.

The rearrangement uses TRBV11-2 and TRBJ2-5; D uncertain. CDR3 size: 15 residues. V lost 4 bases to trimming and J lost 2 bases, with 14 bases between them. Germline lookup yields CDR1 SGHAT and CDR2 FQNNGV. CDR3 region: CASSSTYDGQETQYF. The DNA for the CDR3 is TGTGCCAGCAGCTCCACCTACGACGGACAAGAGACCCAGTACTTC. The full variable domain, with the rest looked up from reference TRBV11-2 and TRBJ2-5, is EAGVAQSPRYKIIEKRQSVAFWCNPISGHATLYWYQQILGQGPKLLIQFQNNGVVDDSQLPKDRFSAERLKGVDSTLKIQPAKLEDSAVYLCASSSTYDGQETQYFGPGTRLLVL.

The chain carries TRBV29-1 and TRBJ1-2; D is ambiguous. The V end was cut by 1 base, the J end by 7 bases, with 16 bases between. Per the germline V gene, CDR1 is SQVTM and CDR2 is ANQGSEA. This CDR3 spans 14 amino acids. CDR3 sequence (DNA): TGCAGCGTTGAAGCCGGTCGAGGGAGCGGTGGCTACACCTTC. It is translated as CSVEAGRGSGGYTF. The variable domain in full, with the rest retrieved from reference TRBV29-1 and TRBJ1-2, is SAVISQKPSRDICQRGTSLTIQCQVDSQVTMMFWYRQQPGQSLTLIATANQGSEATYESGFVIDKFPISRPNLTFSTLTVSNMSPEDSSIYLCSVEAGRGSGGYTFGSGTRLTVV.

The J gene is TRBJ1-3, the V gene TRBV5-1, with D hard to call. Germline values: CDR1 SGHRS, CDR2 YFSETQ. This CDR3 has 17 amino acids. The V end was cut by 1 base, the J end by 0 bases, with 14 bases between. CDR3 sequence reads: CASSLNAAGASGNTIYF. Written as DNA, the CDR3 is TGCGCCAGCAGCTTGAACGCGGCGGGAGCCTCTGGAAACACCATATATTTT. Together with reference TRBV5-1 and TRBJ1-3, the CDR3 gives the full variable domain: KAGVTQTPRYLIKTRGQQVTLSCSPISGHRSVSWYQQTPGQGLQFLFEYFSETQRNKGNFPGRFSGRQFSNSRSEMNVSTLELGDSALYLCASSLNAAGASGNTIYFGEGSWLTVV.

The genes are TRBV29-1 and TRBJ2-5, with D possibly being TRBD1 or TRBD2 (6 bases each). The germline V gene encodes CDR1 SQVTM and CDR2 ANQGSEA. Trimming left V 1 base short and J 5 bases short, with 17 bases between. The CDR3 runs 15 residues. The CDR3 DNA sequence: TGCAGCGTTGAAGTAGTGCCGGGGGCGTGGGAGACCCAGTACTTC. It translates to CSVEVVPGAWETQYF.

The rearrangement joins TRBV10-3 to TRBJ2-6; 7 positions agree with TRBD1. The germline V gene has CDR1 ENHRY and CDR2 SYGVKD. The V segment lost 7 bases and the J segment 4 bases; nucleotides outside the gene matches: 7. The CDR3 runs to 15 residues. The CDR3 is CAITTGARGANVLTF. CDR3 bases: TGTGCCATCACAACAGGGGCTCGCGGGGCCAACGTCCTGACTTTC.

Note on this clone: The same CDR3 arises from other DNA sequences in this sample as well. This chain joins TRBV9 and TRBJ1-3; D gene uncertain. The CDR3 consists of 15 residues. From germline, CDR1 is SGDLS and CDR2 YYNGEE. V was pared by 0 bases and J by 0 bases, with 7 bases between. CDR3: CASSVAPSSGNTIYF. CDR3 DNA sequence: TGTGCCAGCAGCGTAGCCCCCAGCTCTGGAAACACCATATATTTT.

The chain employs TRBV5-8 and TRBJ2-7; 8 nucleotides line up with TRBD1. The CDR3 has 14 residues. Per germline, CDR1 SGHTS and CDR2 YDEGEE. J was trimmed by 2 bases and V by 5 bases; bases with no gene match: 6. CDR3 in DNA: TGTGCCAGCAGTCCCAGGACAGGGCCCTACGAGCAGTACTTC. The encoded protein is CASSPRTGPYEQYF.

V and J are TRBV2 and TRBJ2-1; the match to TRBD2 covers 11 bases. Germline trimming cut 8 bases from V and 4 bases from J; bases unmatched to any gene: 13. Germline CDR1 SNHLY, CDR2 FYNNEI. The CDR3 totals 17 residues. In nucleotides, the CDR3 is TGTGCCAGCCACCCCGACGGACTAGCGGGTTCTTACAATGAGCAGTTCTTC. Its protein product is CASHPDGLAGSYNEQFF.

The V and J genes are TRBV2 and TRBJ2-7, with 13 bases matching TRBD2. Germline V gene sequence: CDR1 SNHLY, CDR2 FYNNEI. J lost 3 bases, V lost 6 bases, and 5 bases had no gene match. CDR3 length: 15 amino acids. Here the CDR3 DNA reads TGTGCCAGCAGAGACAGGACTAGCGGGAGCTACGAGCAGTACTTC. Protein: CASRDRTSGSYEQYF.

The chain joins TRBV5-1 to TRBJ1-1; 7 bases map to TRBD1. Germline assignment: CDR1 SGHRS and CDR2 YFSETQ. CDR3 length: 14 amino acids. After removal of 4 bases from V and 6 bases from J, the junction contained 9 bases not matched to a gene. CDR3 sequence reads: CASSLLTGEAEAFF. The CDR3, as DNA: TGCGCCAGCAGCCTCCTAACAGGGGAGGCTGAAGCTTTCTTT.

The chain combines TRBV4-1 with TRBJ2-5; 8 bases are shared with TRBD2. The CDR3 runs 14 residues. The junction had 5 bases not matched to a gene; V was cut back by 1 base and J by 7 bases. The germline V gene encodes CDR1 MGHRA and CDR2 YSYEKL. The CDR3 spells CASSQAGLGATQYF. The CDR3 DNA sequence: TGCGCCAGCAGCCAAGCGGGACTAGGGGCGACCCAGTACTTC.

V usage is TRBV28 and J usage is TRBJ1-2; 7 nucleotides agree with TRBD1. The length of the CDR3 is 13 residues. The germline V gene has CDR1 MDHEN and CDR2 SYDVKM. Unmatched junction bases numbered 6, after V lost 3 bases and J lost 8 bases. The DNA for the CDR3 is TGTGCCAGCAGTTTGAAGGGGGCGCCCGGCTACACCTTC. The encoded protein is CASSLKGAPGYTF.

The gene calls are TRBV5-1 and TRBJ2-1, with D possibly being TRBD2 (7 bases). The V end was cut by 3 bases, the J end by 0 bases, with 16 bases between. The CDR3 has 17 amino acids. Germline loops: CDR1 SGHRS, CDR2 YFSETQ. The CDR3 here is CASSSGGRTSSYNEQFF. In DNA, the CDR3 is TGCGCCAGCAGCTCCGGGGGGCGGACGAGCTCCTACAATGAGCAGTTCTTC.

The gene calls are TRBV15 and TRBJ2-7; no clear D gene. The V gene's germline CDR1 is LNHNV and CDR2 YYDKDF (reference sequence). This CDR3 has 18 amino acids. Trimming took off 5 bases at V and 1 base at J, with 24 bases between the two ends. The CDR3 DNA is TGTGCCACCAGCTCTGTCGTCCAGCAGACCGGAAAGTCCTACGAGCAGTACTTC. Translation gives CATSSVVQQTGKSYEQYF.

The CDR3 nucleotides are TGTGCCAGCAGCATCCCGGGATGGCGGGAGGCCCCCAATGAGCAGTTCTTC. Translating it yields CASSIPGWREAPNEQFF. This chain uses TRBV7-9 with TRBJ2-1; 8 positions match TRBD2. V was pared by 5 bases and J by 6 bases, with 15 bases of the junction left unmatched. The CDR3 contains 17 residues. Germline V lookup: CDR1 SEHNR, CDR2 FQNEAQ (reference sequence).